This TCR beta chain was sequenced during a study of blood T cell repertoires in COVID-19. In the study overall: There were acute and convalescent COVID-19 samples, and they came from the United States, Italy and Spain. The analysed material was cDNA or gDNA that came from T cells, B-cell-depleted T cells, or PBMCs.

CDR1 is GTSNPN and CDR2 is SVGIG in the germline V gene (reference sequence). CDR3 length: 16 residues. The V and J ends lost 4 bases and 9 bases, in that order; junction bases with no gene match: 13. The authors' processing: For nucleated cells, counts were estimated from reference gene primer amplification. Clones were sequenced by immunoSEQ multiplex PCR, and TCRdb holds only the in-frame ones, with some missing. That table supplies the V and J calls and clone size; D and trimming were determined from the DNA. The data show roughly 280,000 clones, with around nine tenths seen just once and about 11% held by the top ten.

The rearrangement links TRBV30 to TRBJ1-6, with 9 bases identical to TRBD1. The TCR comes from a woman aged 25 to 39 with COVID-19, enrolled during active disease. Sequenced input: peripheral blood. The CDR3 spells CAWTERWGQGRSPLHF. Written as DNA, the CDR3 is TGTGCCTGGACCGAAAGGTGGGGACAGGGTCGTTCACCCCTCCACTTT.